This is a list of T cell receptor beta chains from one sample in a study of monozygotic twins with cystic fibrosis. This table comes from immunoSEQ multiplex PCR, and its TCRdb copy is limited to in-frame clones, with some not included. The sample has tens of thousands of clones, 95% to 98% seen once. Sequencing input: blood. All receptors derive from a girl between 2 and 10 years old with cystic fibrosis. Each CDR3 is given with its conserved first and last residue. A D gene is named only where the DNA matches it firmly. Part of the rows lack a size; the others show once, few, many or a class for expanded clones.

v_gene	abundance	j_gene	d_gene	CDR3aa	CDR3nt
TRBV6-5	NA	TRBJ1-4	NA	CASSYSSLAGGLFF	TGTGCCAGCAGTTACTCCAGCCTGGCGGGGGGTCTGTTTTTT
TRBV7-8	NA	TRBJ2-3	TRBD1	CASSLARDRVADTQYF	TGTGCCAGCAGCCTGGCCCGGGACAGGGTGGCAGATACGCAGTATTTT
TRBV27	NA	TRBJ2-7	NA	CASSRLDIAYEQYF	TGTGCCAGCAGTAGACTGGACATCGCCTACGAGCAGTACTTC
TRBV11-3	NA	TRBJ2-2	TRBD2	CASSRQREGRHVWDTGELFF	TGTGCCAGCAGCCGACAGCGGGAGGGTCGTCATGTCTGGGACACCGGGGAGCTGTTTTTT
TRBV20-1	NA	TRBJ1-1	TRBD1	CSDMDRDAFF	TGCAGTGACATGGACAGGGACGCTTTCTTT
TRBV15	NA	TRBJ2-7	NA	CATAYRGSYEQYF	TGTGCCACGGCCTATCGGGGGTCCTACGAGCAGTACTTC
TRBV11-2	NA	TRBJ1-1	NA	CASSRNRQEAFF	TGTGCCAGCAGCCGAAATCGACAGGAAGCTTTCTTT
TRBV5-1	NA	TRBJ2-1	TRBD2	CASSLGLADYNEQFF	TGCGCCAGCAGCTTAGGACTAGCGGACTACAATGAGCAGTTCTTC
TRBV30	NA	TRBJ2-7	TRBD2	CAWKGLAGNYEQYF	TGTGCCTGGAAAGGACTAGCGGGGAACTACGAGCAGTACTTC
TRBV9	once	TRBJ2-3	NA	CASGGSTDTQYF	TGTGCCAGCGGGGGCTCGACAGATACGCAGTATTTT
TRBV7-2	NA	TRBJ2-4	NA	CASSSQRQNIQYF	TGTGCCAGCAGCTCCCAGCGGCAAAACATTCAGTACTTC
TRBV18	NA	TRBJ1-4	NA	CASSPLGIGEKLFF	TGTGCCAGCTCACCACTAGGGATTGGGGAAAAACTGTTTTTT
TRBV6-1	NA	TRBJ2-3	NA	CASSAIDTQYF	TGTGCCAGCAGCGCGATAGATACGCAGTATTTT
TRBV15	NA	TRBJ2-5	TRBD2	CATSRDLLAGGPRETQYF	TGTGCCACCAGCAGAGATCTTTTGGCGGGAGGCCCACGAGAGACCCAGTACTTC
TRBV9	once	TRBJ2-2	TRBD1	CASSVGQGRTGELFF	TGTGCCAGCAGCGTAGGACAGGGGAGGACCGGGGAGCTGTTTTTT
TRBV4-1	NA	TRBJ2-1	TRBD2	CASSQGEGLLKGNEQFF	TGCGCCAGCAGCCAAGGGGAGGGCCTCTTAAAGGGGAATGAGCAGTTCTTC
TRBV15	NA	TRBJ2-3	TRBD2	CATSSGTSGADTQYF	TGTGCCACCAGCAGTGGGACTAGCGGGGCAGATACGCAGTATTTT
TRBV2	NA	TRBJ1-3	NA	CATRGQAIRGNTIYF	TGTGCCACCCGAGGGCAGGCTATCCGTGGAAACACCATATATTTT
TRBV27	NA	TRBJ2-3	NA	CASSSTDTQYF	TGTGCCAGCAGTTCTACAGATACGCAGTATTTT
TRBV6-1	once	TRBJ2-1	TRBD2	CASTLVGLAAYEQFF	TGTGCCAGCACCCTTGTGGGTCTAGCGGCCTATGAGCAGTTCTTC
TRBV23-1	NA	TRBJ1-4	NA	CASSQSFHNEKLFF	TGCGCCAGCAGTCAATCGTTCCACAATGAAAAACTGTTTTTT
TRBV27	NA	TRBJ2-7	NA	CASSLRVTYEQYF	TGTGCCAGCAGTTTAAGGGTTACCTACGAGCAGTACTTC
TRBV10-1	NA	TRBJ2-7	TRBD2	CASSKRLAGEGVEQYF	TGCGCCAGCAGCAAGAGGCTAGCGGGAGAGGGGGTGGAGCAGTACTTC
TRBV5-5	NA	TRBJ2-7	NA	CASSLEVLPYEQYF	TGTGCCAGCAGCTTGGAAGTGCTACCCTACGAGCAGTACTTC
TRBV9	NA	TRBJ2-3	NA	CASSVDSWGRGGDTQYF	TGTGCCAGCAGCGTAGATTCATGGGGGCGAGGAGGTGATACGCAGTATTTT
TRBV6-5	NA	TRBJ2-5	NA	CASRSQGETQYF	TGTGCCAGCAGGAGCCAGGGGGAGACCCAGTACTTC
TRBV7-2	once	TRBJ2-7	NA	CASSSQGGQGGEQYF	TGTGCCAGCAGCTCCCAGGGGGGGCAGGGGGGCGAGCAGTACTTC
TRBV9	NA	TRBJ2-7	NA	CASSLWTGGDEQYF	TGTGCCAGCAGCCTTTGGACAGGCGGGGACGAGCAGTACTTC
TRBV19	NA	TRBJ1-1	NA	CASSHREPNTEAFF	TGTGCCAGTTCTCACAGGGAACCGAACACTGAAGCTTTCTTT
TRBV6-5	NA	TRBJ2-7	TRBD2	CASSKALAAYEQYF	TGTGCCAGCAGTAAGGCGCTAGCGGCCTACGAGCAGTACTTC
TRBV5-1	NA	TRBJ2-5	NA	CASSLAPGGETQYF	TGCGCCAGCAGCTTAGCTCCCGGGGGAGAGACCCAGTACTTC